The text below deals with one TCR beta chain. This clonotype was found many times. There is no known antigen for this receptor. Base qualities are not provided; no much larger clone lies one nucleotide away. These data come from a study of T cells in Graves' hyperthyroidism and ophthalmopathy (dated by TCRdb to the late 2010s). Some background on the complete study: Peripheral blood samples were taken at the time of initial diagnosis, prior to any treatment. The roughly 90 discovery patients were divided at random into training and test sets in a 7:3 ratio. An independent validation cohort of about 19 hyperthyroidism patients and some 15 patients who later progressed to ophthalmopathy tested prospective prediction of ophthalmopathy. To identify distinguishing TCR V-J signatures, a discovery cohort of 95 to 100 patients was used, comprising some 45 with Graves' ophthalmopathy and under 60 with stable Graves' hyperthyroidism. After blood sampling, hyperthyroidism patients were treated with methimazole at a starting dose of 30 mg daily, and ophthalmopathy patients were treated with high-dose intravenous methylprednisolone. In about six Graves' hyperthyroidism patients, the study also compared T-cell repertoires from thyroid tissue with T-cell repertoires from blood. The paper describes TCR Vbeta CDR3 sequencing of roughly 130 peripheral blood samples, made up of 43 ophthalmopathy patients, roughly 75 hyperthyroidism patients and some 17 progressor patients.

The CDR3 goes from the cysteine to the phenylalanine over 12 residues. Of the read, only the CDR3 DNA is kept; its 36 bases are in frame from base 1. From the germline V gene (reference sequence), CDR1 is SEHNR and CDR2 is FQNEAQ. The germline ends are 9 bases apart after V is trimmed by 5 bases and J by 6 bases. A patient counted as having stable Graves' hyperthyroidism if no progression to ophthalmopathy occurred over 18 months of follow-up. The hyperthyroidism patients were between 18 and 65 years old and newly diagnosed, with a disease duration of less than 2 months. The study excluded patients with uncontrolled infections, other autoimmune diseases, pregnancy or lactation. Diagnoses were established on the basis of clinical symptoms, serum thyroxine and TRAb, thyroid ultrasound, and orbital computed tomography. PBMCs were separated from roughly 10 ml of fresh peripheral blood using Ficoll-Paque density gradient centrifugation. Trizol reagent was used to extract total RNA, and RNA quality was then checked on an Agilent 2100 Bioanalyzer.

TCR beta CDR3 regions were amplified from RNA transcripts. A first-round RT-PCR of the TCR CDR3 used the HTBI primer set with the Qiagen OneStep RT-PCR kit. Libraries were constructed in a second round of multiplex PCR, after which size selection and purification were carried out. Sequencing of the libraries was done on an Illumina HiSeq2000 using paired-end 100 bp reads. On the authors' methods: SOAPnuke was used to process the raw data, removing reads that contained adapters or uncalled bases, had a mean Phred below 15, or lacked an exact match to the constant primer or identifier. High-quality paired reads were merged using COPE v1.2.5, and each unique nucleotide sequence was defined as a clonotype. MiTCR v1.1 was used to align the clonotypes against IMGT TRBV, TRBD and TRBJ reference segments. Only V-J combinations with frequency above 0.0001, covering 99.2% of repertoires, were analysed. A TCS score was defined as the ratio of F50 (clonal expansion) to E x V (chaos), with BLOSUM62-based TCRdist applied between CDR3 peptides within each V-J. Welch's t-statistics and random forest reduced 500 to 650 V-J features to fewer than 15, which were used in a naive Bayes classifier (R e1071). TCRdb reran the public reads through fastp at Q25 and MiXCR, keeping productive beta chains. Rows with a matching CDR3 protein are joined into one entry that keeps the most common DNA and genes. In this record, the V and J calls reflect TCRdb's handling and not the investigators' own analysis. This sample holds roughly 330,000 distinct CDR3 sequences; 16% were observed only once. Of the sample, roughly 31% falls within the top ten clones.

General conclusions and limits of the study: Blood samples also contained most of the expanded thyroid clonotypes (frequency above 0.001), which suggests that blood repertoires may reflect thyroid immune responses. During validation, the model predicted progression to ophthalmopathy a median of approximately 6 months ahead of onset, with roughly 65% sensitivity and about 72% specificity. In cross-validation, a model built on a 13 V-J signature told ophthalmopathy apart from stable hyperthyroidism with about 90% sensitivity and approximately 81% specificity, and in testing the same model reached 80%/75%. No statistical method was used to fix the sample size in advance, and group allocation was not hidden from the investigators.

This receptor was identified in a man aged 25 to 45 with Graves' hyperthyroidism. The source material was blood. The sequence is built from TRBV7-9 and TRBJ2-3; 5 matching bases give a weak D call of TRBD2. The CDR3 has the sequence CASSPQRDTQYF. The DNA is as follows: TGTGCCAGCAGCCCCCAGCGGGATACGCAGTATTTT.